This T cell receptor (beta chain) is from a study of shared clonotypes between healthy human individuals. The count of this clone is one. Sequencing was performed with immunoSEQ multiplex PCR; in TCRdb, only in-frame clones are kept and a portion is missing. The table records approximately 250,000 clones, 65% to 70% of them present only once. The CDR3 runs 14 residues. Germline CDR1 is MNHEY and CDR2 is SVGAGI. Germline trimming cut 7 bases from V and 5 bases from J; bases unmatched to any gene: 7. Sample: memory CD4+ T cells sorted from blood. Subset noted: CD45RA-negative fraction. The TCR comes from a man aged 25 to 45 in good health. The chain couples TRBV6-5 to TRBJ1-4; 7 nucleotides align to TRBD1. The CDR3 spells CASKTGVANEKLFF. Written as DNA, the CDR3 is TGTGCCAGCAAAACAGGGGTGGCGAATGAAAAACTGTTTTTT.